This T cell receptor beta chain derives from a study of T cell responses to AZD1222 COVID-19 vaccine. Broader study findings: Spike was spanned by vaccine-associated CD4 TCRs, with dominance at 160-218 and 743-854. There were mostly white British donors and more females than males, and clonal diversity was possibly underestimated. Nearly half of spike-specific TCRs reportedly target variant regions that are unmutated in the B.1.351 and B.1.1.7 variants.

Pooling of second doses given at about 4 or about 12 weeks was done. The CDR3 covers 15 residues. In germline, CDR1 is SGDLS, CDR2 YYNGEE. With 3 bases clipped from V and 5 bases from J, the junction kept 5 bases outside the gene matches. A word on this clone: As yet, its antigen is unknown.

Here immunoSEQ multiplex PCR was the method, and the copy in TCRdb shows in-frame clones only, minus some. The profile shows tens of thousands of clones, roughly 87% of them singletons. This clonotype was sampled from an adult who received the AZD1222 COVID-19 vaccine. This chain connects TRBV9 to TRBJ1-6; 7 nucleotides match TRBD1. Sequenced here: peripheral blood, sampled 28 days after the second AZD1222 dose. The chain's CDR3 is CASSATGVHNSPLHF. The CDR3 DNA sequence: TGTGCCAGCAGCGCCACAGGGGTTCATAATTCACCCCTCCACTTT.